This record looks at one TCR beta chain sequence and its context. Which antigen it targets is not known. Qualities for individual bases were not recorded, and no much larger clone is one base off. The same CDR3 is also encoded by other DNA sequences in this sample. The entry originates in a study of control samples from healthy donors and cancer patients (dated by TCRdb to the early 2020s). From the cysteine through the phenylalanine, the CDR3 covers 16 amino acids. Just CDR3 DNA is preserved here, 48 bases in frame from base 1. The library came from the immunoSEQ multiplex PCR assay. The immuneACCESS repertoire file appears here via TCRdb, limited to in-frame rearrangements. These files lack a portion of the clones; in checked studies, under half of the deficit traces to unresolved V genes, and the cause of the others is not known. The sample records over 50,000 clones, about 80% of which are singletons. Around 10% of the sample comes from the top ten.

Recombination joined TRBV21-1 with TRBJ2-5; whether TRBD1, the table's D call, matches the DNA was not checked. TRBV21-1 is listed as a pseudogene. The TCR sequence derives from a man in his 70s in good health. The material sequenced was blood. For the CDR3, the sequence is CASGSGSGRSGETQYF. The nucleotide sequence reads TGTGCCAGCGGGTCAGGGTCGGGTCGTTCCGGGGAGACCCAGTACTTC.